This T cell receptor (beta chain) is drawn from a study of cytomegalovirus exposure and HLA in healthy donors. Findings and caveats of the study: Cytomegalovirus association was assigned to over 150 TCR beta chains. Rarity marked most TCR sequences, yet some public TCRs occurred in many donors.

The CDR3 totals 14 residues. Germline V CDR1 and CDR2: SGHKS, YYEKEE (reference sequence). V gave up 1 base and J gave up 5 bases, with 9 bases separating them. A multiplex PCR was run with 60 Vbeta primers and 13 Jbeta primers. TCRdb keeps only in-frame clones here, not all; method: immunoSEQ multiplex PCR. The sample includes 88,000 or so clones, around 60% of them seen just once. This clone appeared once. The antigen remains undetermined. The receptor's source is a male donor in good health and CMV-seropositive. The V gene is TRBV5-5, the J gene TRBJ2-2, with D perhaps matching TRBD2 (6 bases). The specimen was PBMCs. The CDR3: CASSLHGGTGELFF. Here the CDR3 DNA reads TGTGCCAGCAGCTTGCACGGGGGAACCGGGGAGCTGTTTTTT.